Listed below are T cell receptor beta chains from one sample, sequenced in a study of T cell repertoires in cytomegalovirus infection. TCRdb redid the calling of the reads with MiXCR, one entry per CDR3 protein. The data show fewer than 300,000 distinct CDR3 sequences, roughly 25% seen once. Source material: PBMCs. These receptors all stem from a human donor in good health (CMV status not recorded). Some clones in this sample may be carry-over from other donors' samples. CDR3s include the opening cysteine and the closing phenylalanine or tryptophan. Each record gives: D gene, clone size, J gene, V gene, CDR3 protein, CDR3 DNA. D genes are given only for firm matches. Where a row states a size, it is once, few, many or the class of an expanded clone; other rows omit it.

>TRBD1|-|TRBJ1-2|TRBV6-1
CASRKDRVDGYTF
TGTGCCAGCAGAAAGGACAGGGTAGATGGCTACACCTTC
>-|many|TRBJ1-5|TRBV7-2
CASSLDGSSNQPQHF
TGTGCCAGCAGCTTAGATGGGAGTAGCAATCAGCCCCAGCATTTT
>-|few|TRBJ2-3|TRBV23-1
CAGTGDTQYF
TGCGCCGGGACGGGAGATACGCAGTATTTT
>-|-|TRBJ1-6|TRBV12-3/TRBV12-4
CASSFGGNSPLHF
TGTGCCAGCAGTTTTGGCGGGAATTCACCCCTCCACTTT
>-|few|TRBJ2-5|TRBV15
CATSKRGGRQETQYF
TGTGCCACCAGCAAACGGGGAGGACGGCAAGAGACCCAGTACTTC
>-|-|TRBJ2-7|TRBV5-3
CASRTDLASYEQYF
TGTGCCAGCAGAACCGACTTAGCGTCCTACGAGCAGTACTTC
>TRBD1|few|TRBJ2-1|TRBV19
CASSKPQGAMNEQFF
TGTGCCAGTAGTAAACCGCAGGGGGCGATGAATGAGCAGTTCTTC
>-|many|TRBJ2-2|TRBV7-3
CASSPSGAGTGELFF
TGTGCCAGCAGCCCCTCCGGAGCGGGTACCGGGGAGCTGTTTTTT
>TRBD1|many|TRBJ2-7|TRBV7-2
CASSLASGGPYEQYF
TGTGCCAGCAGCTTAGCTTCAGGGGGCCCCTACGAGCAGTACTTC
>TRBD1|once|TRBJ1-1|TRBV10-3
CAISEAGQGKLGAEAFF
TGTGCCATCAGTGAAGCGGGACAGGGGAAGTTGGGCGCTGAAGCTTTCTTT
>TRBD1|-|TRBJ2-2|TRBV19
CASSTRTGTTGELFF
TGTGCCAGTAGTACTCGGACAGGGACCACCGGGGAGCTGTTTTTT
>TRBD2|many|TRBJ2-3|TRBV7-6
CASSLGAGGPDTQYF
TGTGCCAGCAGCTTAGGGGCGGGAGGGCCAGATACGCAGTATTTT
>-|many|TRBJ2-1|TRBV27
CASSSGTTVYNEQFF
TGTGCCAGCAGTTCCGGGACAACTGTTTACAATGAGCAGTTCTTC
>-|-|TRBJ2-7|TRBV19
CASSITGSTYEQYF
TGTGCCAGTAGTATAACAGGGAGTACCTACGAGCAGTACTTC
>TRBD1|many|TRBJ1-1|TRBV7-9
CASSGTKEGQGTEAFF
TGTGCCAGCAGCGGTACAAAGGAGGGACAGGGGACTGAAGCTTTCTTT
>-|-|TRBJ2-5|TRBV7-8
CASSKEDGGDQETQYF
TGTGCCAGCAGCAAAGAGGACGGAGGCGATCAAGAGACCCAGTACTTC
>-|few|TRBJ1-6|TRBV19
CASRQEYNSPLHF
TGTGCCAGCAGACAGGAGTATAATTCACCCCTCCACTTT
>-|many|TRBJ2-1|TRBV6-1
CAIGSSYNEQFF
TGTGCCATAGGAAGCTCCTACAATGAGCAGTTCTTC
>-|-|TRBJ2-1|TRBV6-2/TRBV6-3
CASSYRGLPPYNEQFF
TGTGCCAGCAGTTACCGGGGACTTCCGCCCTACAATGAGCAGTTCTTC
>-|-|TRBJ1-1|TRBV7-3
CASSVGGGTESFF
-
>-|few|TRBJ2-2|TRBV20-1
CSARGRGANGELFF
TGCAGTGCTAGAGGGAGAGGGGCCAACGGGGAGCTGTTTTTT
>-|once|TRBJ2-3|TRBV29-1
CSAFRGGGDTQYF
TGCAGCGCCTTTCGGGGAGGCGGAGATACGCAGTATTTT
>-|-|TRBJ2-3|TRBV28
CASTTGGDTQYF
TGTGCCAGCACGACCGGGGGAGATACGCAGTATTTT
>-|-|TRBJ2-3|TRBV24-1
CATQAGGPTDTQYF
TGTGCCACCCAGGCTGGGGGCCCCACAGATACGCAGTATTTT
>-|few|TRBJ2-7|TRBV2
CASSPLSGAYEQYF
TGTGCCAGCAGCCCATTATCGGGAGCCTACGAGCAGTACTTC
>-|-|TRBJ1-1|TRBV19
CASSIVVGARLRTEAFF
TGTGCCAGTAGTATTGTAGTCGGGGCTCGTCTTAGGACTGAAGCTTTCTTT
>-|few|TRBJ1-2|TRBV28
CASILGTALNYGYTF
TGTGCCAGCATCCTGGGGACCGCCCTGAACTATGGCTACACCTTC
>-|many|TRBJ2-3|TRBV7-2
CASSLLGAGTDTQYF
TGTGCCAGCAGCTTGTTAGGGGCAGGAACAGATACGCAGTATTTT
>-|-|TRBJ2-2|TRBV20-1
CSARKGDGTGELFF
TGCAGTGCTCGCAAGGGGGATGGTACCGGGGAGCTGTTTTTT
>-|few|TRBJ1-1|TRBV10-3
CAISRDPGEKAFF
TGTGCCATCAGTCGTGACCCAGGGGAAAAGGCTTTCTTT
>-|-|TRBJ1-6|TRBV20-1
CSSGGWNSPLHF
TGCAGCTCGGGGGGATGGAATTCACCCCTCCACTTT
>TRBD2|many|TRBJ2-7|TRBV28
CASSLGGIAPRSEQYF
TGTGCCAGCAGTTTGGGGGGGATAGCACCCAGAAGCGAGCAGTACTTC
>-|many|TRBJ1-1|TRBV7-6
CASSSVGRSTEAFF
TGTGCCAGCAGCTCGGTAGGGAGGAGCACTGAAGCTTTCTTT
>-|-|TRBJ1-1|TRBV28
CASSLGDVSRGTEAFF
TGTGCCAGCAGTTTAGGGGATGTGAGTCGGGGCACTGAAGCTTTCTTT
>TRBD2|-|TRBJ2-7|TRBV28
CASSSRSNAGGEQYF
TGTGCCAGCAGTTCGCGTAGTAATGCGGGAGGCGAGCAGTACTTC
>TRBD2|-|TRBJ2-1|TRBV7-9
CASSVTSGRASYNEQFF
TGTGCCAGCAGCGTAACTAGCGGGAGGGCCTCGTACAATGAGCAGTTCTTC
>-|few|TRBJ2-1|TRBV12-3/TRBV12-4
CASSFADRYNEQFF
TGTGCCAGCAGTTTTGCCGATCGTTACAATGAGCAGTTCTTC
>-|many|TRBJ2-6|TRBV4-3
CASSQDRDSGANVLTF
TGCGCCAGCAGCCAAGATCGGGATTCTGGGGCCAACGTCCTGACTTTC
>TRBD1|few|TRBJ2-5|TRBV29-1
CSVGDRGSETQYF
TGCAGCGTCGGGGACAGGGGATCGGAGACCCAGTACTTC
>-|-|TRBJ1-1|TRBV28
CASSFLPGSAFF
TGTGCCAGCAGTTTTCTCCCAGGGTCTGCTTTCTTT
>TRBD2|many|TRBJ2-3|TRBV12-3/TRBV12-4
CASRASGSTDTQYF
TGTGCCAGCAGAGCTAGCGGGAGCACAGATACGCAGTATTTT
>TRBD2|-|TRBJ2-3|TRBV11-2
CASSPSGGGDTQYF
TGTGCCAGCAGCCCTAGCGGGGGTGGAGATACGCAGTATTTT
>-|few|TRBJ2-7|TRBV4-3
CASSQGYRLSHEQYF
TGCGCCAGCAGCCAAGGATACAGGTTAAGTCACGAGCAGTACTTC
>-|few|TRBJ2-7|TRBV7-2
CASSLILEQYF
TGTGCCAGCAGCTTAATTCTCGAGCAGTACTTC
>-|once|TRBJ1-5|TRBV28
CASSFGTLTGNQPQHF
TGTGCCAGCAGTTTTGGGACATTGACTGGCAATCAGCCCCAGCATTTT
>-|-|TRBJ2-3|TRBV7-6
CAISSSGSDTQYF
TGTGCCATCAGCTCCTCGGGTTCAGATACGCAGTATTTT
>-|many|TRBJ2-7|TRBV7-2
CASSLASGMYEQYF
TGTGCCAGCAGCTTAGCGTCAGGGATGTACGAGCAGTACTTC
>TRBD2|many|TRBJ2-3|TRBV7-2
CASRGGRGGRPDTQYF
TGTGCCAGCAGGGGAGGTCGGGGCGGGAGGCCAGATACGCAGTATTTT
>-|few|TRBJ1-1|TRBV6-1
CASSPRDREATEAFF
TGTGCCAGCAGTCCCAGGGACCGAGAAGCCACTGAAGCTTTCTTT
>TRBD1|-|TRBJ1-1|TRBV20-1
CSARQQGQSTEAFF
TGCAGTGCTAGACAACAGGGGCAGAGCACTGAAGCTTTCTTT
>TRBD1|-|TRBJ1-5|TRBV18
CASSPREGAIQPQHF
TGTGCCAGCTCACCCCGTGAGGGGGCGATTCAGCCCCAGCATTTT
>-|few|TRBJ2-7|TRBV5-1
CASRTETGSYEQYF
TGCGCCAGCAGGACCGAAACGGGCTCCTACGAGCAGTACTTC
>-|few|TRBJ2-3|TRBV10-1
CASSARNQDTQYF
TGCGCCAGCAGTGCTCGGAACCAGGATACGCAGTATTTT
>-|-|TRBJ1-2|TRBV28
CATRRTFGGYTF
TGTGCCACCCGTAGAACCTTCGGTGGCTACACCTTC
>-|-|TRBJ1-3|TRBV6-6
CASSSPGGSGNTIYF
TGTGCCAGCAGTTCCCCCGGGGGCTCTGGAAACACCATATATTTT
>TRBD2|once|TRBJ2-5|TRBV29-1
CSALPGRVETQYF
TGCAGCGCCCTACCCGGGAGGGTCGAGACCCAGTACTTC
>TRBD1|-|TRBJ2-2|TRBV7-6
CASSSHRGQAGELFF
TGTGCCAGCAGCTCCCACAGGGGGCAGGCCGGGGAGCTGTTTTTT
>TRBD1|-|TRBJ2-2|TRBV2
CASSEKETGAGTGELFF
TGTGCCAGCAGTGAAAAGGAGACAGGGGCGGGCACCGGGGAGCTGTTTTTT
>-|-|TRBJ2-1|TRBV6-2/TRBV6-3
CASSYLGRAQDEQFF
TGTGCCAGCAGTTACCTGGGCAGGGCTCAGGATGAGCAGTTCTTC